Presented here are 27 T cell receptor beta chains from one specimen sequenced in a study of cytomegalovirus exposure and HLA in healthy donors. With 60 Vbeta and 13 Jbeta primers, the PCR was carried out. Method: immunoSEQ multiplex PCR; TCRdb's copy keeps in-frame clones and lacks some. The sample has about 210,000 clones; about 75% are singletons. The sequencing sample was made of PBMCs. These receptors originate from a male donor in good health and CMV-seronegative.

The J gene is TRBJ2-5, the V gene TRBV10-1; 9 bases are a match to TRBD2. Per the germline V gene, CDR1 is WNHNN and CDR2 is SYGVQD (reference sequence). The CDR3 consists of 16 residues. V trimming: 3 bases; J trimming: 7 bases; junction bases outside the gene matches: 12. The CDR3 DNA sequence: TGCGCCAGCAGTGATGTGAGCGGGGGGTTGCGCGCGACCCAGTACTTC. Translated, it gives CASSDVSGGLRATQYF.

V and J are TRBV19 and TRBJ2-7, with a tentative D call TRBD1 (6 bases). Germline CDR1 LNHDA, CDR2 SQIVND (reference sequence). The CDR3 is made up of 14 amino acids. V was cut by 6 bases and J by 1 base, with 13 bases left in between. The CDR3 DNA sequence: TGTGCCAGTAGCTCGGGACATGCATCCTACGAGCAGTACTTC. Residues: CASSSGHASYEQYF. The complete variable domain, with remaining parts taken from reference TRBV19 and TRBJ2-7, reads DGGITQSPKYLFRKEGQNVTLSCEQNLNHDAMYWYRQDPGQGLRLIYYSQIVNDFQKGDIAEGYSVSREKKESFPLTVTSAQKNPTAFYLCASSSGHASYEQYFGPGTRLTVT.

This chain joins TRBV27 and TRBJ1-2; 7 bases map to TRBD1. J was trimmed by 0 bases and V by 3 bases; bases with no gene match: 10. CDR1 is MNHEY, CDR2 SMNVEV, per germline (reference sequence). CDR3 length equals 17 residues. The CDR3 DNA reads as TGTGCCAGCAGTTTCAGAAAACCGGGACAGACTAACTATGGCTACACCTTC. Protein: CASSFRKPGQTNYGYTF.

The chain has TRBV5-1 and TRBJ1-1, with 7 bases that match TRBD1. V gave up 5 bases and J gave up 1 base; unmatched junction bases: 5. Germline CDR1 and CDR2: SGHRS and YFSETQ. The CDR3 consists of 14 residues. CDR3 loop: CASRQGNQNTEAFF. The CDR3 DNA reads as TGCGCCAGCAGACAGGGGAATCAGAACACTGAAGCTTTCTTT.

The CDR3 protein is CASSLDNPNYGYTF. DNA of the CDR3: TGTGCCAGCAGCTTAGACAACCCCAACTATGGCTACACCTTC. The chain couples TRBV7-9 to TRBJ1-2, with D unresolved. V was clipped by 1 base and J by 2 bases, with 8 bases between them. The CDR3 consists of 14 residues. Germline V gives CDR1 SEHNR, CDR2 FQNEAQ (reference sequence).

V is TRBV18 and J is TRBJ2-6, with 7 bases aligning to TRBD1. The germline V gene has CDR1 KGHSH and CDR2 LQKENI. The CDR3 contains 16 residues. Losses at the gene ends were 2 bases for V and 1 base for J; bases not matched to a gene: 2. The CDR3 region has the DNA TGTGCCAGCTCACCAGAGGGGGCTTCTGGGGCCAACGTCCTGACTTTC. As protein: CASSPEGASGANVLTF.

V is TRBV6-6 and J is TRBJ2-5; D possibly corresponds to TRBD1 (5 bases). The germline V gene has CDR1 MNHNY and CDR2 SVGAGI (reference sequence). The CDR3 runs to 14 residues. Trimming stripped 5 bases from V and 5 bases from J, with 15 bases between. CDR3 DNA: TGTGCCAGCAGTAGTTCGACCCCAGGGGAGACCCAGTACTTC. This gives the protein CASSSSTPGETQYF.

The chain employs TRBV7-2 and TRBJ2-5, with 9 bases fitting TRBD1. The CDR3 totals 16 residues. From germline, CDR1 is SGHTA and CDR2 FQGNSA. Germline trimming cut 3 bases from V and 5 bases from J; bases unmatched to any gene: 10. The CDR3 DNA sequence: TGTGCCAGCAGCTTTTTTAGGACAGGGGTTCGGGAGACCCAGTACTTC. This codes for CASSFFRTGVRETQYF.

This chain uses TRBV6-5 with TRBJ1-2; TRBD1 might be the D (5 bases). The germline CDR1 and CDR2 sequences are MNHEY and SVGAGI. Trimming cost V 4 bases and J 4 bases, with 13 bases left between them. The CDR3 is 14 amino acids. CDR3 bases: TGTGCCAGCAGTTCGGCAGGGTCCGTCTATGGCTACACCTTC. This translates into CASSSAGSVYGYTF.

The V gene is TRBV4-3, the J gene TRBJ2-3; D gene uncertain. V gave up 1 base and J gave up 2 bases, with 13 bases separating them. There are 16 residues in the CDR3. Germline lookup yields CDR1 LGHNA and CDR2 YSLEER. In DNA form, the CDR3 reads TGCGCCAGCAGCCAAGTCTCGGGTTCCTTCACAGATACGCAGTATTTT. It specifies CASSQVSGSFTDTQYF.

J is TRBJ2-5 and V is TRBV2; no firm D call. The V gene lost 3 bases and the J gene lost 6 bases, with 8 bases spanning the gap. This CDR3 has 12 amino acids. Germline loops: CDR1 SNHLY, CDR2 FYNNEI. The CDR3 DNA reads TGTGCCAGCAGTGATCACACCCAGACCCAGTACTTC. Protein product: CASSDHTQTQYF.

The sample holds a few counts of this clone. The chain recombines TRBV4-3 with TRBJ2-5; D remains ambiguous. Trimming pared 4 bases from V and 5 bases from J, leaving 14 bases between. Germline V gene lookup returns CDR1 LGHNA and CDR2 YSLEER. CDR3 size: 14 residues. In nucleotides, the CDR3 is TGCGCCAGCAGCCGGCAGGCCCCTGGGGAGACCCAGTACTTC. Its translation: CASSRQAPGETQYF.

The CDR3 sequence: CASSVGQGRTNEKLFF. CDR3 nucleotide sequence: TGTGCCAGCAGCGTAGGACAGGGGAGGACTAATGAAAAACTGTTTTTT. The chain links TRBV9 to TRBJ1-4; 8 nucleotides agree with TRBD1. V was clipped by 0 bases and J by 2 bases; unmatched bases: 3. CDR1 is SGDLS, CDR2 YYNGEE, per germline. This CDR3 has 16 residues.

This clone was found once. The rearrangement links TRBV16 to TRBJ2-4, with 13 bases identical to TRBD2. The CDR3 spans 18 residues. From germline, CDR1 is KGHSY and CDR2 FQNENV. The J segment lost 1 base and the V segment lost 0 bases, leaving 3 bases of the junction unmatched. CDR3 protein: CASSQSPLAGGAKNIQYF. In nucleotides, the CDR3 is TGTGCCAGCAGCCAATCTCCACTAGCGGGAGGGGCCAAAAACATTCAGTACTTC.

This chain links TRBV13 with TRBJ1-5; 9 nucleotides line up with TRBD1. Germline values: CDR1 PRHDT, CDR2 FYEKMQ (reference sequence). J lost 7 bases, V lost 9 bases, and 4 bases had no gene match. This CDR3 has 12 residues. The CDR3 loop is CARGTGKQPQHF. The CDR3 DNA reads TGTGCCAGGGGGACAGGGAAACAGCCCCAGCATTTT.

The chain combines TRBV27 with TRBJ2-7; 9 bases agree with TRBD2. After removal of 5 bases from V and 5 bases from J, the junction contained 7 bases not matched to a gene. The germline CDR1 and CDR2 sequences are MNHEY and SMNVEV (reference sequence). The CDR3 runs to 14 residues. This CDR3 is CASSRREGGHEQYF. DNA of the CDR3: TGTGCCAGCAGTCGGCGGGAGGGTGGCCACGAGCAGTACTTC.

This chain uses TRBV5-6 with TRBJ2-1; D is ambiguous. CDR1 and CDR2 from the germline V gene are SGHDT and YYEEEE. The CDR3 has 11 amino acids. V lost 2 bases and J lost 8, with 5 bases in between. The CDR3: CASSFLDEQFF. The CDR3 DNA sequence: TGTGCCAGCAGCTTTCTCGATGAGCAGTTCTTC. The whole variable domain, filled in from reference TRBV5-6 and TRBJ2-1, reads DAGVTQSPTHLIKTRGQQVTLRCSPKSGHDTVSWYQQALGQGPQFIFQYYEEEERQRGNFPDRFSGHQFPNYSSELNVNALLLGDSALYLCASSFLDEQFFGPGTRLTVL.

The chain is built from TRBV6-4 and TRBJ2-1; 10 bases line up with TRBD2. CDR1 and CDR2 (germline): MRHNA, SNTAGT. CDR3 size: 14 residues. The ends lost 3 bases at V and 7 bases at J; junction bases unmatched: 3. The DNA for the CDR3 is TGTGCCAGCAGTGAAAGCGGGGGGGCTAATGAGCAGTTCTTC. Protein sequence: CASSESGGANEQFF.

The chain couples TRBV9 to TRBJ1-1; 8 positions agree with TRBD1. V shed 4 bases, J shed 6 bases, and the junction held 8 bases outside the gene matches. This CDR3 has 14 residues. The germline gives CDR1 SGDLS, CDR2 YYNGEE. CDR3 amino acids: CASSPRQGASEAFF. The CDR3 DNA follows: TGTGCCAGCAGCCCGCGTCAGGGGGCGTCTGAAGCTTTCTTT.

CDR3 amino acids: CASSVRGAPETQYF. Written as DNA, the CDR3 is TGTGCCAGCAGCGTACGGGGGGCTCCAGAGACCCAGTACTTC. The rearrangement uses TRBV9 and TRBJ2-5, with D maybe TRBD2 (7 bases). Trimming pared 1 base from V and 4 bases from J, leaving 11 bases between. This CDR3 contains 14 residues. Germline V gives CDR1 SGDLS, CDR2 YYNGEE.

J is TRBJ2-1 and V is TRBV4-1, with TRBD2 matching over 7 bases. Germline-derived CDR1 and CDR2 are MGHRA and YSYEKL. V trimming: 6 bases; J trimming: 8 bases; junction bases outside the gene matches: 19. This CDR3 spans 17 amino acids. The CDR3 bases are TGCGCCAGCAGGCCCGTATCCGGGACTAAGCAATCGCATGAGCAGTTCTTC. Encoded protein: CASRPVSGTKQSHEQFF.

The genes are TRBV28 and TRBJ2-7; D is possibly TRBD1 (5 bases). V was pared by 3 bases and J by 3 bases, with 15 bases between. The length of the CDR3 is 15 residues. Per the germline V gene, CDR1 is MDHEN and CDR2 is SYDVKM. CDR3 amino acids: CASSFLTVGDYEQYF. The CDR3 nucleotides read TGTGCCAGCAGTTTTTTGACAGTAGGGGACTACGAGCAGTACTTC.

The chain links TRBV7-6 to TRBJ1-2; the D gene is possibly TRBD1 (6 bases). This CDR3 spans 14 amino acids. From germline, CDR1 is SGHVS and CDR2 FNYEAQ. V lost 6 bases and J 4 bases, leaving 15 bases between the germline ends. The CDR3 is CASSYPTGTYGYTF. The CDR3 region has the DNA TGTGCCAGCAGTTACCCAACAGGGACCTATGGCTACACCTTC.

This chain links TRBV27 with TRBJ1-5; 10 nucleotides agree with TRBD1. V gave up 6 bases and J gave up 3 bases; unmatched junction bases: 5. Germline CDR1 is MNHEY and CDR2 is SMNVEV (reference sequence). CDR3 length: 15 amino acids. In nucleotides, the CDR3 is TGTGCCAGCAGCCAGGGACAGGGGTACAATCAGCCCCAGCATTTT. It yields the protein CASSQGQGYNQPQHF.

The genes are TRBV27 and TRBJ1-5; maybe TRBD1 (5 bases). The germline gives CDR1 MNHEY, CDR2 SMNVEV (reference sequence). V dropped 2 bases and J dropped 0 bases, with 11 bases sitting between them. This CDR3 contains 16 residues. The CDR3 nucleotides read TGTGCCAGCAGTTTAGGGACTGCCCATAGCAATCAGCCCCAGCATTTT. Protein product: CASSLGTAHSNQPQHF.

This clone was detected a few times. This chain uses TRBV4-2 with TRBJ2-5, with 7 nucleotides matching TRBD1. The DNA end favors TRBJ2-7, so the J call may be wrong. The CDR3 runs to 17 residues. CDR1 is LGHNA and CDR2 is YNFKEQ in the germline V gene. The CDR3 bases are TGTGCCAGCAGCCAAGAGTCTACGACAGGGCTAACCTACGAGCAGTACTTC. It is translated as CASSQESTTGLTYEQYF.

The CDR3 nucleotides read TGTGCCAGCAGCTCAACTAGCGTACCGACCAACGTCCTGACTTTC. This encodes CASSSTSVPTNVLTF. The V gene is TRBV13, the J gene TRBJ2-6; the match to TRBD2 covers 7 bases. The germline V gene encodes CDR1 PRHDT and CDR2 FYEKMQ (reference sequence). The CDR3 consists of 15 residues. V lost 4 bases to trimming and J lost 8 bases; unmatched junction nucleotides: 8.